The clone carrying this T cell receptor (beta chain) was observed a single time. Its antigen remains unidentified. This sample was included in a study of cytomegalovirus exposure and HLA in healthy donors. Study conclusions and caveats: Among immune exposure information, only CMV serostatus was available. A few V segments could not be told apart, such as TRBV6-2 and TRBV6-3, and were left out. In vitro data verified a few CMV-associated chains as specific for CMV antigens.

PCR was performed using 60 Vbeta and 13 Jbeta primers. Profiling relied on immunoSEQ multiplex PCR, and the TCRdb table lists in-frame clones only, not all of them. The repertoire holds roughly 100,000 clones, with roughly 80% as singletons. Germline assignment: CDR1 SGHDT and CDR2 YYEEEE. Trimming removed 2 bases at V and 4 bases at J, with 13 bases between. This CDR3 comprises 16 residues. This clonotype was obtained from a man between 50 and 59 years old in good health and CMV-seronegative. Sequenced material: PBMCs. V and J are TRBV5-6 and TRBJ1-6; D not resolved. This CDR3 reads CASSLNTGRYNSPLHF. CDR3 in DNA: TGTGCCAGCAGCTTAAACACCGGGAGGTATAATTCACCCCTCCACTTT.